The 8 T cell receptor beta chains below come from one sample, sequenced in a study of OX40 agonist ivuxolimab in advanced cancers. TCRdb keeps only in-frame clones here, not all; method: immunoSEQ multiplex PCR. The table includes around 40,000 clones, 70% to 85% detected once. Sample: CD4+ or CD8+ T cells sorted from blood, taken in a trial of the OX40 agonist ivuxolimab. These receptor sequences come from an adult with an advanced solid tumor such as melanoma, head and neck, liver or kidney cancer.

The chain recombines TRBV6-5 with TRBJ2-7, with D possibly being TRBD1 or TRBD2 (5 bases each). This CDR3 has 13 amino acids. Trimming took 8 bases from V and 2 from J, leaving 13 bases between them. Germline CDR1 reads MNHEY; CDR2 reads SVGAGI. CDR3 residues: CASGRDGTYEQYF. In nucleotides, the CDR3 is TGTGCCAGCGGCCGGGACGGAACCTACGAGCAGTACTTC.

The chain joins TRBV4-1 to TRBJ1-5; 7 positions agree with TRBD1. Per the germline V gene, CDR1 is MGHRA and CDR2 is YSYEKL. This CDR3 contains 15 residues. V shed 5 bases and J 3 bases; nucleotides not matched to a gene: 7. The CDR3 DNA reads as TGCGCCAGCAGCGAGAGACAGGGTAACAATCAGCCCCAGCATTTT. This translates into CASSERQGNNQPQHF.

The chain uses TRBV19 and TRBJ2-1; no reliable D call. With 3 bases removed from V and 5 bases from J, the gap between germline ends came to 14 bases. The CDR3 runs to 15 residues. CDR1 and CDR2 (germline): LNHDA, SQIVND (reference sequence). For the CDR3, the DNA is TGTGCCAGTAGTATCTCTACGGGCCCGAACAATGAGCAGTTCTTC. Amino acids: CASSISTGPNNEQFF.

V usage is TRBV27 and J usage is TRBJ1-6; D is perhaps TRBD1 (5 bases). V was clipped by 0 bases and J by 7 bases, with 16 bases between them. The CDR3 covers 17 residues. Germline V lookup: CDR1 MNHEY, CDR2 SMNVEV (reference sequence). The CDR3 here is CASSLSIDSLFNSPLHF. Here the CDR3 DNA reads TGTGCCAGCAGTTTATCTATTGACAGTCTCTTCAATTCACCCCTCCACTTT.

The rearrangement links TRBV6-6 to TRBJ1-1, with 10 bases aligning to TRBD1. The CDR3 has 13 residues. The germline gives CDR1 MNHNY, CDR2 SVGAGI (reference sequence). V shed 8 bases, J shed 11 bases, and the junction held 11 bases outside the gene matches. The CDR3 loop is CASYRDRGSGAFF. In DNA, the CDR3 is TGTGCCAGCTACCGGGACAGGGGTTCTGGTGCTTTCTTT.

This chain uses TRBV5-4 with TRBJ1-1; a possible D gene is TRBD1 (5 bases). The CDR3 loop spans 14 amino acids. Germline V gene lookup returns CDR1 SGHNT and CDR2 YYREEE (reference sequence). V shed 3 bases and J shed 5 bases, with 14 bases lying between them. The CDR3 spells CASSSTGRGTEAFF. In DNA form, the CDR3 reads TGTGCCAGCAGCTCCACAGGACGGGGAACTGAAGCTTTCTTT.

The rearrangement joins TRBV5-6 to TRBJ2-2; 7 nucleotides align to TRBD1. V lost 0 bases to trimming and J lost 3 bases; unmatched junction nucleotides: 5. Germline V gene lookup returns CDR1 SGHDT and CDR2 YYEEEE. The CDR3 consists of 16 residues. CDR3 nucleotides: TGTGCCAGCAGCTTGGACAGGGGAGAGGACACCGGGGAGCTGTTTTTT. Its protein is CASSLDRGEDTGELFF.

The CDR3 loop is CASSPDIAGEQYF. The CDR3 DNA reads as TGTGCCAGCAGCCCGGATATTGCCGGGGAGCAGTACTTC. J is TRBJ2-7 and V is TRBV5-8, with unresolved D. The CDR3 is 13 residues long. Germline V gives CDR1 SGHTS, CDR2 YDEGEE. V lost 4 bases and J 7 bases, leaving 15 bases between the germline ends.